Given below is one TCR beta chain in context. Its target is not known. The data stem from a study of shared clonotypes between healthy human individuals. The overall study: Each donor had three CD4 naive, three CD4 memory, two CD8 naive and one CD8 memory plate.

This CDR3 is built from 14 residues. The germline gives CDR1 MDHEN, CDR2 SYDVKM. V lost 7 bases and J lost 2; bases outside the gene matches: 2. Study-wide points: Naive CD4 clonotypes were shared across a handful of donors at about 5.3%.

HIV-negative, healthy adults without recent acute infections or vaccinations were the donors. The data were produced by immunoSEQ multiplex PCR, yet TCRdb's version contains in-frame clones alone and is incomplete. The sample has some 900,000 clones, approximately 76% seen once. The TCR comes from a man aged 18 to 29 in good health. The sequencing input was memory CD4+ T cells sorted from blood. Indicated subset: CD45RA-negative fraction. The chain couples TRBV28 to TRBJ2-6, with 7 bases lining up with TRBD1. CDR3 DNA: TGTGCCAGCACCCAGGGGGCTGGGGCCAACGTCCTGACTTTC. It is translated as CASTQGAGANVLTF.